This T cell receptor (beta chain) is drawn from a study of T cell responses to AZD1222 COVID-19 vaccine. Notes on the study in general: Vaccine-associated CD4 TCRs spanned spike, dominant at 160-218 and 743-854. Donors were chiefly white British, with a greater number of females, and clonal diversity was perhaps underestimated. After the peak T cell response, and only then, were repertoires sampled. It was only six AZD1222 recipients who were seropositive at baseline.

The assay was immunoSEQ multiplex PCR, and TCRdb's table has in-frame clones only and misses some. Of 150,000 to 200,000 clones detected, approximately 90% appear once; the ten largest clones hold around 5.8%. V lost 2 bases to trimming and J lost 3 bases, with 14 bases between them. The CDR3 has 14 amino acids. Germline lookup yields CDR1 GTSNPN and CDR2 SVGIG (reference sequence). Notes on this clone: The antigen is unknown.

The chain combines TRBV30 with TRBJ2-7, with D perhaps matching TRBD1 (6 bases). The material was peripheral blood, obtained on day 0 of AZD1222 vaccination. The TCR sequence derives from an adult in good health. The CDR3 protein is CAWSPGTSSYEQYF. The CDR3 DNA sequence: TGTGCCTGGAGTCCCGGGACATCCAGCTACGAGCAGTACTTC.